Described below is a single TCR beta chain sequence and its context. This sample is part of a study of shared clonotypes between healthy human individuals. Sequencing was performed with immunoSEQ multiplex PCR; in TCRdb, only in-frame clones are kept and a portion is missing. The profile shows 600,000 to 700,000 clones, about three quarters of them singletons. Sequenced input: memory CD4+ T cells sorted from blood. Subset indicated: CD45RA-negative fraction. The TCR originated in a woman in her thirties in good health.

The CDR3 protein is CASSLPGPDTQYF. Written as DNA, the CDR3 is TGTGCCAGCAGCTTGCCAGGCCCAGATACGCAGTATTTT. This chain links TRBV5-4 with TRBJ2-3; D remains ambiguous. V lost 1 base and J lost 4, with 7 bases in between. Per germline, CDR1 SGHNT and CDR2 YYREEE (reference sequence). There are 13 residues in the CDR3.